The 16 T cell receptor beta chains reported below all come from one sample, sequenced in a study of beta chain features in type 1 diabetes. What was sequenced were expressed TCRB transcripts, since all of the isolated RNA had been reverse transcribed. TCRdb keeps only in-frame clones here, not all; method: immunoSEQ multiplex PCR. The repertoire holds 350,000 or so clones, with 15% to 20% as singletons. The sample was naive CD4+ T cells from blood. These receptors came from a woman between 18 and 30 years old in good health.

This clone was observed a few times. This chain connects TRBV2 to TRBJ2-4; tentative D call: TRBD2 (5 bases). Germline lookup yields CDR1 SNHLY and CDR2 FYNNEI. The length of the CDR3 is 13 residues. V dropped 7 bases and J dropped 2 bases, with 9 bases sitting between them. The CDR3 bases are TGTGCCAGCATCGCGGGTACCAAAAACATTCAGTACTTC. Its protein product is CASIAGTKNIQYF.

This clone was picked up a small number of times. V usage is TRBV27 and J usage is TRBJ1-1; 7 bases match TRBD1. CDR1 and CDR2 from the germline V gene are MNHEY and SMNVEV (reference sequence). V trimming: 5 bases; J trimming: 5 bases; junction bases outside the gene matches: 5. The CDR3 consists of 13 residues. The CDR3 DNA follows: TGTGCCAGCAGTACAGGGGCTAGGACTGAAGCTTTCTTT. This sequence encodes CASSTGARTEAFF.

The sample holds a few counts of this clone. This chain joins TRBV30 and TRBJ2-3; D is ambiguous. Germline V gene data show CDR1 as GTSNPN and CDR2 as SVGIG (reference sequence). V lost 0 bases and J lost 4, with 5 bases in between. The CDR3 consists of 12 residues. The CDR3 DNA reads TGTGCCTGGAGTGTCCCCTCAGATACGCAGTATTTT. Its protein product is CAWSVPSDTQYF.

J is TRBJ1-2 and V is TRBV4-1; TRBD1 matches at 8 bases. Losses at the gene ends were 1 base for V and 8 bases for J; bases not matched to a gene: 6. The V gene's germline CDR1 is MGHRA and CDR2 YSYEKL. The CDR3 has 14 amino acids. CDR3 DNA: TGCGCCAGCAGCCAAGCAGGGACAGGTAACGGCTACACCTTC. This translates into CASSQAGTGNGYTF.

This clone was observed a single time. V usage is TRBV21-1 and J usage is TRBJ2-7; TRBD2 is the table's D call, not checked against the DNA. TRBV21-1 is designated a pseudogene. This CDR3 is 15 amino acids long. The CDR3 DNA sequence: TGTGCCAGCCGTATCCCGGGTAGCGGGCCGAGGGAGCAGTACTTC. Amino acid sequence: CASRIPGSGPREQYF.

This clone was counted between two and nine times. The chain recombines TRBV2 with TRBJ1-1; 8 nucleotides align to TRBD1. Germline V gene lookup returns CDR1 SNHLY and CDR2 FYNNEI. V trimming: 8 bases; J trimming: 1 base; junction bases outside the gene matches: 6. The CDR3 is made up of 14 amino acids. The CDR3 reads CASDPGTGNTEAFF. CDR3 DNA sequence: TGTGCCAGCGACCCCGGGACAGGGAACACTGAAGCTTTCTTT. The complete variable domain, with remaining parts taken from reference TRBV2 and TRBJ1-1, reads EPEVTQTPSHQVTQMGQEVILRCVPISNHLYFYWYRQILGQKVEFLVSFYNNEISEKSEIFDDQFSVERPDGSNFTLKIRSTKLEDSAMYFCASDPGTGNTEAFFGQGTRLTVV.

J is TRBJ2-7 and V is TRBV19, with TRBD2 identical over 7 bases. With 1 base clipped from V and 2 bases from J, the junction kept 5 bases outside the gene matches. Germline-derived CDR1 and CDR2 are LNHDA and SQIVND (reference sequence). The CDR3 is 15 residues long. CDR3 sequence reads: CASSIAASGAYEQYF. The CDR3 DNA reads TGTGCCAGTAGTATAGCCGCTAGCGGAGCCTACGAGCAGTACTTC.

This clone was seen only a few times. The CDR3 sequence is CASSFIGGDNEKLFF. The CDR3 DNA follows: TGCGCCAGCAGCTTCATCGGGGGAGATAATGAAAAACTGTTTTTT. This chain connects TRBV5-1 to TRBJ1-4; possible D gene TRBD1, 5 bases. V dropped 2 bases and J dropped 4 bases, with 12 bases sitting between them. Germline V gene data show CDR1 as SGHRS and CDR2 as YFSETQ. The CDR3 sequence is 15 residues long.

This clone was detected only a few times. The chain carries TRBV30 and TRBJ2-1; 8 bases align to TRBD2. With V trimmed by 2 bases and J by 6 bases, 3 bases remained unmatched. Germline assignment: CDR1 GTSNPN and CDR2 SVGIG (reference sequence). CDR3 size: 13 residues. The CDR3 nucleotides are TGTGCCTGGAGTATCGGGACTAGCAATGAGCAGTTCTTC. Residues: CAWSIGTSNEQFF.

This chain uses TRBV5-1 with TRBJ2-3; D possibly corresponds to TRBD2 (6 bases). The CDR3 has 14 amino acids. The ends were cut back, 4 bases at V and 3 bases at J, with 12 bases in the middle. CDR1 and CDR2 (germline): SGHRS, YFSETQ. The CDR3 loop is CASSRDSQTDTQYF. CDR3 in DNA: TGCGCCAGCAGCCGGGACTCGCAGACAGATACGCAGTATTTT.

This clone was seen only a few times. The chain has TRBV29-1 and TRBJ1-1; 7 bases fit TRBD1. V lost 5 bases to trimming and J lost 0 bases; unmatched junction nucleotides: 6. This CDR3 has 14 amino acids. The V gene's germline CDR1 is SQVTM and CDR2 ANQGSEA. CDR3 in DNA: TGCAGCGTTCGGGACAGCTATTTGAACACTGAAGCTTTCTTT. Translation gives CSVRDSYLNTEAFF. The whole variable domain, remainder taken from reference TRBV29-1 and TRBJ1-1, is SAVISQKPSRDICQRGTSLTIQCQVDSQVTMMFWYRQQPGQSLTLIATANQGSEATYESGFVIDKFPISRPNLTFSTLTVSNMSPEDSSIYLCSVRDSYLNTEAFFGQGTRLTVV.

This clone was seen a few times. V usage is TRBV5-1 and J usage is TRBJ1-2; D is possibly TRBD1 (5 bases). The V gene's germline CDR1 is SGHRS and CDR2 YFSETQ. Trimming pared 3 bases from V and 8 bases from J, leaving 17 bases between. The CDR3 contains 14 residues. The DNA of the CDR3 is TGCGCCAGCAGCTCGGAGAGGCCCTCAGGGGGCTACACCTTC. Translated, it gives CASSSERPSGGYTF. The entire variable domain, with the rest obtained from reference TRBV5-1 and TRBJ1-2, is as follows: KAGVTQTPRYLIKTRGQQVTLSCSPISGHRSVSWYQQTPGQGLQFLFEYFSETQRNKGNFPGRFSGRQFSNSRSEMNVSTLELGDSALYLCASSSERPSGGYTFGSGTRLTVV.

J is TRBJ2-7 and V is TRBV6-6, with 16 bases identical to TRBD2. The V gene end was trimmed by 6 bases and the J gene end by 6 bases; junction bases not matched to a gene: 8. Germline loops: CDR1 MNHNY, CDR2 SVGAGI (reference sequence). The CDR3 consists of 16 residues. The CDR3 bases are TGTGCCAGCAGCCCGGGACTAGCGGGAGGGCCCCGCGAGCAGTACTTC. Translating it yields CASSPGLAGGPREQYF.

This clone was seen a handful of times. V is TRBV12-5 and J is TRBJ2-7; D is possibly TRBD1 (6 bases). CDR1 and CDR2 from the germline V gene are LGHNT and FRNRAP. V was clipped by 1 base and J by 0 bases, with 10 bases between them. The CDR3 extends over 15 amino acids. The CDR3 is CASGLGQVHSYEQYF. CDR3 coding DNA: TGTGCTAGTGGTTTGGGACAGGTGCACTCCTACGAGCAGTACTTC.

The rearrangement uses TRBV12-5 and TRBJ1-1; TRBD1 is a possible D gene (6 bases). Per germline, CDR1 LGHNT and CDR2 FRNRAP. V lost 5 bases and J lost 0, with 22 bases in between. The CDR3 has 18 amino acids. The CDR3 region is CASGPRRGPNGLNTEAFF. DNA of the CDR3: TGTGCTAGTGGTCCACGGCGGGGGCCCAATGGACTGAACACTGAAGCTTTCTTT.

This clone was seen only once. The chain is built from TRBV18 and TRBJ1-1; 8 nucleotides agree with TRBD1. CDR1 and CDR2 (germline): KGHSH, LQKENI. CDR3 length: 18 amino acids. V gave up 2 bases and J gave up 1 base; unmatched junction bases: 12. The CDR3 reads CASSPVPSTGTGNTEAFF. The CDR3 DNA reads TGTGCCAGCTCACCAGTCCCCTCCACCGGGACAGGGAACACTGAAGCTTTCTTT.